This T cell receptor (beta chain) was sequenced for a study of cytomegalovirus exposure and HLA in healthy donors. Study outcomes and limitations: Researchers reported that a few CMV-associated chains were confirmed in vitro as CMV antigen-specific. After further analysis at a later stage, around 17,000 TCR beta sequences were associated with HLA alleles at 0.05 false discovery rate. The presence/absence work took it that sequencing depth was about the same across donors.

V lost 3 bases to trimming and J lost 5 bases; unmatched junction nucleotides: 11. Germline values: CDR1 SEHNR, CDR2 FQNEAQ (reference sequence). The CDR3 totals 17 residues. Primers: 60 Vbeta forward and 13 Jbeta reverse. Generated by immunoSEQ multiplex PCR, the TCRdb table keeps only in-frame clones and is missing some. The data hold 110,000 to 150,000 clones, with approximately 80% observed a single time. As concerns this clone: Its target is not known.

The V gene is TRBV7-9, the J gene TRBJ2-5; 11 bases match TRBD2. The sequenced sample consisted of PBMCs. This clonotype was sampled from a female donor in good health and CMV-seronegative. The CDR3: CASSFLASGRMMETQYF. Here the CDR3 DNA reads TGTGCCAGCAGCTTCTTAGCTAGCGGGAGGATGATGGAGACCCAGTACTTC.